This paragraph reports one TCR beta chain. The sample originates from a study of blood T cell repertoires in COVID-19. Some clones are missing from TCRdb's copy, which holds only in-frame ones; the method was immunoSEQ multiplex PCR. The sample carries roughly 220,000 clones, over 75% recorded once. What was sequenced was PBMCs or T cells enriched from blood (not recorded which). This sequence was found in a man between 25 and 39 years old with acute COVID-19.

DNA of the CDR3: TGTGCCAGCAGCTTGGGGAGGGGGGGCCAAGAGACCCAGTACTTC. This gives the protein CASSLGRGGQETQYF. V gene TRBV11-3 combines with J gene TRBJ2-5; D perhaps matches TRBD2 (7 bases). Germline CDR1 and CDR2: SGHNT and YENEEA. This CDR3 has 15 residues. V was shortened by 3 bases and J by 1 base, with 12 bases between the two germline ends.